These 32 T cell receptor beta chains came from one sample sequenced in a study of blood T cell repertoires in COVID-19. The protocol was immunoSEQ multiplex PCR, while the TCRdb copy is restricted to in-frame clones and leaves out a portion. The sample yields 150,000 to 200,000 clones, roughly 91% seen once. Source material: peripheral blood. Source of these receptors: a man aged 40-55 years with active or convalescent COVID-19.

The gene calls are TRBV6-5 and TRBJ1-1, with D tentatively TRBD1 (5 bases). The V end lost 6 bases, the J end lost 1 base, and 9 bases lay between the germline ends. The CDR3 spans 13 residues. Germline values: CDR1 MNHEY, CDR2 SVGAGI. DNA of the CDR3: TGTGCCAGCAGCGAGACAGCGAACACTGAAGCTTTCTTT. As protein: CASSETANTEAFF.

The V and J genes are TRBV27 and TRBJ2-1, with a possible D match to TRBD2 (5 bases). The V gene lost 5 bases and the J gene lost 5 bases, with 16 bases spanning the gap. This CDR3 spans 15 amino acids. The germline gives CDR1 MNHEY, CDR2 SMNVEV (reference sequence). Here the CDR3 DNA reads TGTGCCAGCAGTCTAGATGGCGGGTTTAACAATGAGCAGTTCTTC. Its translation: CASSLDGGFNNEQFF.

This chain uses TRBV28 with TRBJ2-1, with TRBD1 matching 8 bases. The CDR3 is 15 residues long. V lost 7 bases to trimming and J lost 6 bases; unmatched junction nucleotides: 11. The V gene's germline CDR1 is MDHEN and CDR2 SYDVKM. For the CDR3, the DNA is TGTGCCAGCACCCGGACAGGGTCGGCTTCCAATGAGCAGTTCTTC. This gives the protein CASTRTGSASNEQFF.

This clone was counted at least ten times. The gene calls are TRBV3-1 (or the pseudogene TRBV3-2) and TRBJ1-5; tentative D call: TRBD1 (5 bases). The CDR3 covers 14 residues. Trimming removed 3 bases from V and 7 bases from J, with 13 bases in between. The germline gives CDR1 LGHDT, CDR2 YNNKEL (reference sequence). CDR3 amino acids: CASSQGRRGQPQHF. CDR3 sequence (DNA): TGTGCCAGCAGCCAGGGGCGGCGTGGACAGCCCCAGCATTTT.

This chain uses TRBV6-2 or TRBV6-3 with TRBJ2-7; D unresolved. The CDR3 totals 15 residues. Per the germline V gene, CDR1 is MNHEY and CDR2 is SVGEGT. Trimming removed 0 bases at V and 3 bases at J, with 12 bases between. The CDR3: CASSYSNVTYYEQYF. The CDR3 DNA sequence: TGTGCCAGCAGTTACTCGAACGTCACCTACTACGAGCAGTACTTC.

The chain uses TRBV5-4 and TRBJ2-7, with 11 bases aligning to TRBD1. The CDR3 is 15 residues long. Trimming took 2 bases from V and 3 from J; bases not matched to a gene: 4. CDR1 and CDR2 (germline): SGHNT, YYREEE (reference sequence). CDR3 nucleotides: TGTGCCAGCAGCTTTCCGGGACAGGGGGTCTACGAGCAGTACTTC. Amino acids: CASSFPGQGVYEQYF.

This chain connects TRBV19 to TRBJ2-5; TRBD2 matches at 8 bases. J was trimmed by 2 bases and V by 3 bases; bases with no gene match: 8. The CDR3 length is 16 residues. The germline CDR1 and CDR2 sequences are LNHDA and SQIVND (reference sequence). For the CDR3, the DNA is TGTGCCAGTAGTATGGTTACTAGCGGCTTTCAAGAGACCCAGTACTTC. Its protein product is CASSMVTSGFQETQYF. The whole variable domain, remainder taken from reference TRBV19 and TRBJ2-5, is DGGITQSPKYLFRKEGQNVTLSCEQNLNHDAMYWYRQDPGQGLRLIYYSQIVNDFQKGDIAEGYSVSREKKESFPLTVTSAQKNPTAFYLCASSMVTSGFQETQYFGPGTRLLVL.

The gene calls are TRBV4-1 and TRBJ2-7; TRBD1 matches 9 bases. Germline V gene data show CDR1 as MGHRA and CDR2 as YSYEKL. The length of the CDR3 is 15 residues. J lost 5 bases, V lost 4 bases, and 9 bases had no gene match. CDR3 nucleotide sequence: TGCGCCAGCAGCCGGGGACAGGGACCTCCCCACGAGCAGTACTTC. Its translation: CASSRGQGPPHEQYF.

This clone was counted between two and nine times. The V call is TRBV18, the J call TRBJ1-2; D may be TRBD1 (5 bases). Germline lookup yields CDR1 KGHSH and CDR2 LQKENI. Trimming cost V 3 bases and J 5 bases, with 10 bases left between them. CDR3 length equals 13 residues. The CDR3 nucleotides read TGTGCCAGCTCACCGGAAACAGGATATGGCTACACCTTC. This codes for CASSPETGYGYTF. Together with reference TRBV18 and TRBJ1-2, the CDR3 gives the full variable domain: NAGVMQNPRHLVRRRGQEARLRCSPMKGHSHVYWYRQLPEEGLKFMVYLQKENIIDESGMPKERFSAEFPKEGPSILRIQQVVRGDSAAYFCASSPETGYGYTFGSGTRLTVV.

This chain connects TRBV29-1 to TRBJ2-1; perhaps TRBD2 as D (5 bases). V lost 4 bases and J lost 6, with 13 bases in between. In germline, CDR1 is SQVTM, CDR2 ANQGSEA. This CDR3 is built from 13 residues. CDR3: CSVAGNSINEQFF. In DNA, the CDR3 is TGCAGCGTTGCCGGGAATAGTATCAATGAGCAGTTCTTC.

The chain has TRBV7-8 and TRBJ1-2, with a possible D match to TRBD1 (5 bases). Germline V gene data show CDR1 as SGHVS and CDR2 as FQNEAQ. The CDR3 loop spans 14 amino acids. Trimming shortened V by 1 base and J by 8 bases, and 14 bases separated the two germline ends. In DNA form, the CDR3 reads TGTGCCAGCAGCTTAGGGGGGGGGACCTCGGGCTACACCTTC. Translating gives CASSLGGGTSGYTF. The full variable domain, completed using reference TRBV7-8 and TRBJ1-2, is GAGVSQSPRYKVAKRGQDVALRCDPISGHVSLFWYQQALGQGPEFLTYFQNEAQLDKSGLPSDRFFAERPEGSVSTLKIQRTQQEDSAVYLCASSLGGGTSGYTFGSGTRLTVV.

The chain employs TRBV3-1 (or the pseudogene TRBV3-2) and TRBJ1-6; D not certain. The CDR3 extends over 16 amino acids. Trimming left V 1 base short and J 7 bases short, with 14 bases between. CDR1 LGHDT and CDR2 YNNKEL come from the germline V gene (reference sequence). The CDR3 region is CASSQAGERGNSPLHF. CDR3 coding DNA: TGTGCCAGCAGCCAAGCCGGGGAACGTGGAAATTCACCCCTCCACTTT.

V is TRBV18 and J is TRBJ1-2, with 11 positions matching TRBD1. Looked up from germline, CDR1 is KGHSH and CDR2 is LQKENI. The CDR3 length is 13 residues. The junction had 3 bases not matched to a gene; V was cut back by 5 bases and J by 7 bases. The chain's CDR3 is CASSTGTGGGYTF. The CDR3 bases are TGTGCCAGCTCAACCGGGACAGGGGGTGGCTACACCTTC.

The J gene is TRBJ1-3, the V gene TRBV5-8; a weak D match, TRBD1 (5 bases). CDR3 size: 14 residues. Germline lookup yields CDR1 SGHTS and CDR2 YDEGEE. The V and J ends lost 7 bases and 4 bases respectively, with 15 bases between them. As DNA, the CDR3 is TGTGCCAGCGGACTGGGGGGGAACGGAAACACCATATATTTT. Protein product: CASGLGGNGNTIYF.

CDR3 region: CASSETGTGGFQPQHF. As DNA, the CDR3 is TGTGCCAGCAGTGAAACAGGTACAGGGGGTTTTCAGCCCCAGCATTTT. V gene TRBV25-1 combines with J gene TRBJ1-5; 8 bases agree with TRBD1. V was pared by 2 bases and J by 6 bases, with 9 bases of the junction left unmatched. CDR3 length: 16 amino acids. The germline V gene encodes CDR1 MGHDK and CDR2 SYGVNS.

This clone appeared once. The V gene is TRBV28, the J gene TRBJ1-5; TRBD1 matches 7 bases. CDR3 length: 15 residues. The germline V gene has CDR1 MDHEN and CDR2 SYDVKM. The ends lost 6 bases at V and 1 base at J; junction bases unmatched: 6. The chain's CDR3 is CASRRGQVSNQPQHF. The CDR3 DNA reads TGTGCCAGCAGACGAGGACAGGTCAGCAATCAGCCCCAGCATTTT.

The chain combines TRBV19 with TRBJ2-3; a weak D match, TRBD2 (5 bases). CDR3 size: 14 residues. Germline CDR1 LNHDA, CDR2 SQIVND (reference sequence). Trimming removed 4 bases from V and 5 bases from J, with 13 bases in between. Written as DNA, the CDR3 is TGTGCCAGTAGTACATGGGAAGAGGGAGATACGCAGTATTTT. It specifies CASSTWEEGDTQYF.

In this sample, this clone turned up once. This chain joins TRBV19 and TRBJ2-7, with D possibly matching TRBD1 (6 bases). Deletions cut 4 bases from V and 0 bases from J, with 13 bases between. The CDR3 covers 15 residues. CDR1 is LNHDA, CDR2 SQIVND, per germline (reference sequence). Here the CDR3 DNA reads TGTGCCAGTAGTACGCCGACAGGAATCTCCTACGAGCAGTACTTC. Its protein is CASSTPTGISYEQYF.

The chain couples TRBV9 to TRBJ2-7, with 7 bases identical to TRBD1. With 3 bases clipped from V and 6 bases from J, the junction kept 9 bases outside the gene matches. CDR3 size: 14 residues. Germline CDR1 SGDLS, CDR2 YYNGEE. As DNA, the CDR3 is TGTGCCAGCAGCGGGAGACAGGGTAAGGCCGAGCAGTACTTC. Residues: CASSGRQGKAEQYF.

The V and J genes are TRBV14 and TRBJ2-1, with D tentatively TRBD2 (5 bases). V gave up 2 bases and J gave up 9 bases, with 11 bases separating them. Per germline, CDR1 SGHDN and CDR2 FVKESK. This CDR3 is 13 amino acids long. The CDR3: CASSQLDYREQFF. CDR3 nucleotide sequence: TGTGCCAGCAGCCAACTAGACTACCGTGAGCAGTTCTTC.

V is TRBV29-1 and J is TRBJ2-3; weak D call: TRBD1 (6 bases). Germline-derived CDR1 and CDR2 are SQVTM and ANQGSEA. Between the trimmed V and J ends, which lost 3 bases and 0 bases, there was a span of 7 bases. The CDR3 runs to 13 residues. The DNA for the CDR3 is TGCAGCGTTGACGGACAGAGCACAGATACGCAGTATTTT. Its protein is CSVDGQSTDTQYF.

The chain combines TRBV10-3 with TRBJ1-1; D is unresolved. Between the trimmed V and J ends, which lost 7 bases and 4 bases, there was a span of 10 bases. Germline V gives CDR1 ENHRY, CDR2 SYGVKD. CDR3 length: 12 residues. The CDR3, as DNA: TGTGCCATCAACAGTTTGGGCACTGAAGCTTTCTTT. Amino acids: CAINSLGTEAFF.

In DNA, the CDR3 is TGTGCCAGCAAGCAAGGGCGTAGGGCGGGGGGACGAATACAAGAGACCCAGTACTTC. Protein: CASKQGRRAGGRIQETQYF. This chain connects TRBV27 to TRBJ2-5, with 8 bases lining up with TRBD2. The germline V gene encodes CDR1 MNHEY and CDR2 SMNVEV (reference sequence). The J segment lost 2 bases and the V segment lost 7 bases, leaving 21 bases of the junction unmatched. The CDR3 spans 19 residues.

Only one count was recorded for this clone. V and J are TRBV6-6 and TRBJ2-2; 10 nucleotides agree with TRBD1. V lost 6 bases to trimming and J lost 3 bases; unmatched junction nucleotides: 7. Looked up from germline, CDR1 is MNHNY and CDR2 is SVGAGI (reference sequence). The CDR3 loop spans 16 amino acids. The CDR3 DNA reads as TGTGCCAGCAGCCAACGTGACAGGGGGCACACCGGGGAGCTGTTTTTT. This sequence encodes CASSQRDRGHTGELFF.

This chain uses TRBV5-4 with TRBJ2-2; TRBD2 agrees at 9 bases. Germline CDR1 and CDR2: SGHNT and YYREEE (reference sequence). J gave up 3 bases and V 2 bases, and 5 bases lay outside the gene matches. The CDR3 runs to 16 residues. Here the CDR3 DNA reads TGTGCCAGCAGCTTCTCTAGCGGGATTTACACCGGGGAGCTGTTTTTT. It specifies CASSFSSGIYTGELFF.

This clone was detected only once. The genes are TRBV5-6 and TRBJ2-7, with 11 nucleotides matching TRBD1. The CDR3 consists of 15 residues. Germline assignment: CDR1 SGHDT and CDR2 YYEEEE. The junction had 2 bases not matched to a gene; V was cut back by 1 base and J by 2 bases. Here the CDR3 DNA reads TGTGCCAGCAGCTTGTCGGGACAGGGGGCCTACGAGCAGTACTTC. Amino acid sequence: CASSLSGQGAYEQYF. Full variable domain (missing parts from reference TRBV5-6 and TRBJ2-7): DAGVTQSPTHLIKTRGQQVTLRCSPKSGHDTVSWYQQALGQGPQFIFQYYEEEERQRGNFPDRFSGHQFPNYSSELNVNALLLGDSALYLCASSLSGQGAYEQYFGPGTRLTVT.

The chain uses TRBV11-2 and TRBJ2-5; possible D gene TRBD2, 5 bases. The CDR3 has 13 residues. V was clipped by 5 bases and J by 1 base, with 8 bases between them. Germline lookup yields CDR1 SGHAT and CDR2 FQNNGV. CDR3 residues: CASSPRGQETQYF. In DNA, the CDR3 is TGTGCCAGCAGCCCCCGGGGCCAAGAGACCCAGTACTTC. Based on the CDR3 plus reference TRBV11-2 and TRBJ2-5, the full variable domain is EAGVAQSPRYKIIEKRQSVAFWCNPISGHATLYWYQQILGQGPKLLIQFQNNGVVDDSQLPKDRFSAERLKGVDSTLKIQPAKLEDSAVYLCASSPRGQETQYFGPGTRLLVL.

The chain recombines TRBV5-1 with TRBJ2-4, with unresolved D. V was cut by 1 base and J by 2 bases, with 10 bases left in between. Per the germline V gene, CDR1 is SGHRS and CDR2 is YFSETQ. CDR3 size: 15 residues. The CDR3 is CASSLTTGSKNIQYF. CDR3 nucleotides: TGCGCCAGCAGCTTGACAACGGGTTCCAAAAACATTCAGTACTTC.

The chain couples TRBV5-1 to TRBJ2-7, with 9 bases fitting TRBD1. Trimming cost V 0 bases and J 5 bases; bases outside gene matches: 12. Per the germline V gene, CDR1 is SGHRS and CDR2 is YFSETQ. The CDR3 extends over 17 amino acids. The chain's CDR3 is CASSLARFGQGIDEQYF. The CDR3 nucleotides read TGCGCCAGCAGCTTGGCCCGCTTCGGACAGGGGATCGACGAGCAGTACTTC. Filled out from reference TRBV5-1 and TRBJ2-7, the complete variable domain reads KAGVTQTPRYLIKTRGQQVTLSCSPISGHRSVSWYQQTPGQGLQFLFEYFSETQRNKGNFPGRFSGRQFSNSRSEMNVSTLELGDSALYLCASSLARFGQGIDEQYFGPGTRLTVT.

The DNA for the CDR3 is TGTGCCTGGGCTGGACAGGGAGACTATGGCTACACCTTC. Protein: CAWAGQGDYGYTF. The chain has TRBV30 and TRBJ1-2, with 8 bases fitting TRBD1. The CDR3 runs to 13 residues. Germline values: CDR1 GTSNPN, CDR2 SVGIG (reference sequence). J was trimmed by 3 bases and V by 5 bases; bases with no gene match: 5.

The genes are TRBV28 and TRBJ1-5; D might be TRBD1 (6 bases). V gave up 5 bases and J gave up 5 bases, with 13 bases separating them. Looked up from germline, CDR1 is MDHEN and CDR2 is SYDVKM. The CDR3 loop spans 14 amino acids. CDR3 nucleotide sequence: TGTGCCAGCAGTCTAAACCCAGGGGATCAGCCCCAGCATTTT. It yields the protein CASSLNPGDQPQHF.

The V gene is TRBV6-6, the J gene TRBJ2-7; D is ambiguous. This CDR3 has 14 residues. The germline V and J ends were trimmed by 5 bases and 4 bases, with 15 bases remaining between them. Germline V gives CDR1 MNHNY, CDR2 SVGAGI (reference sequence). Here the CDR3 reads CASSLPQREYEQYF. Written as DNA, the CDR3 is TGTGCCAGCAGTCTCCCCCAAAGAGAATACGAGCAGTACTTC.